One and the same sample provided the 7 T cell receptor beta chains below, sequenced in a study of blood T cell repertoires in COVID-19. Measured with immunoSEQ multiplex PCR; TCRdb has only the in-frame clones, and not every one. The sample consists of about 140,000 clones, nearly 80% of them appearing once. The sample consisted of PBMCs or T cells enriched from blood (not recorded which). The receptors derive from a woman in her forties or fifties who had recovered from COVID-19.

The gene calls are TRBV28 and TRBJ1-5; possible D gene TRBD1, 6 bases. CDR1 and CDR2 from the germline V gene are MDHEN and SYDVKM. This CDR3 has 14 amino acids. V was clipped by 10 bases and J by 5 bases, with 18 bases between them. CDR3 loop: CATSEGGRYQPQHF. DNA of the CDR3: TGTGCCACCTCGGAAGGGGGACGGTATCAGCCCCAGCATTTT.

The rearrangement joins TRBV6-2 or TRBV6-3 to TRBJ2-7; 7 positions match TRBD2. Germline V gives CDR1 MNHEY, CDR2 SVGEGT. Germline trimming cut 5 bases from V and 3 bases from J; bases unmatched to any gene: 10. CDR3 length equals 15 residues. The CDR3 bases are TGTGCCAGCAGTGGCTCTCTAGCGGCCTTCTACGAGCAGTACTTC. This encodes CASSGSLAAFYEQYF.

The CDR3 region is CSASMGSEQYF. The CDR3 DNA reads TGCAGTGCTAGTATGGGCAGCGAGCAGTACTTC. This chain uses TRBV20-1 with TRBJ2-7; D is ambiguous. The ends were cut back, 3 bases at V and 6 bases at J, with 9 bases in the middle. CDR1 and CDR2 from the germline V gene are DFQATT and SNEGSKA (reference sequence). This CDR3 contains 11 residues.

This chain's CDR3 is CASSLADTTYEQYF. The CDR3 DNA reads TGTGCCAGCAGCTTAGCGGACACAACCTACGAGCAGTACTTC. This rearrangement joins TRBV11-2 to TRBJ2-7; a weak D match, TRBD1 (5 bases). The CDR3 length is 14 residues. Germline V gene lookup returns CDR1 SGHAT and CDR2 FQNNGV. Trimming removed 1 base at V and 2 bases at J, with 9 bases between. Using reference TRBV11-2 and TRBJ2-7 for the parts outside the CDR3, the full variable domain is EAGVAQSPRYKIIEKRQSVAFWCNPISGHATLYWYQQILGQGPKLLIQFQNNGVVDDSQLPKDRFSAERLKGVDSTLKIQPAKLEDSAVYLCASSLADTTYEQYFGPGTRLTVT.

This rearrangement joins TRBV28 to TRBJ2-1; 7 bases fit TRBD1. Germline V gene lookup returns CDR1 MDHEN and CDR2 SYDVKM. Losses at the gene ends were 6 bases for V and 9 bases for J; bases not matched to a gene: 8. This CDR3 region has 13 residues. DNA for the CDR3: TGTGCCAGCAGGAGGACAGGTTCTGGTGAGCAGTTCTTC. Translating gives CASRRTGSGEQFF.

J is TRBJ2-3 and V is TRBV9; possibly TRBD2 for D (5 bases). V was cut by 0 bases and J by 2 bases, with 7 bases left in between. Germline-derived CDR1 and CDR2 are SGDLS and YYNGEE. This CDR3 region has 14 residues. CDR3 DNA sequence: TGTGCCAGCAGCGTAGAGAGGGACACAGATACGCAGTATTTT. Its protein is CASSVERDTDTQYF.

The chain has TRBV6-2 or TRBV6-3 and TRBJ2-3; tentative D call: TRBD2 (6 bases). V shed 0 bases and J shed 4 bases, with 11 bases lying between them. The CDR3 has 15 amino acids. The germline CDR1 and CDR2 sequences are MNHEY and SVGEGT. CDR3 in amino acids: CASSYSAGSADTQYF. For the CDR3, the DNA is TGTGCCAGCAGTTACTCCGCGGGATCCGCAGATACGCAGTATTTT.